These 5 T cell receptor beta chains share one sample of origin, sequenced in a study of T-cell memory formation after mild COVID-19. MiXCR, applied by TCRdb to the 5' RACE reads, yields one record per CDR3 protein. The sample includes about 300,000 distinct CDR3 sequences, just under 20% seen only once; the top ten take under 25%. Specimen: PBMCs or a T cell subset sorted from them (not recorded which). These receptors were taken from a young man who had mild COVID-19 (a few samples of this study predate the infection). Cell type and time point are not known.

There are a few counts of this clonotype. J is TRBJ2-2 and V is TRBV4-3; D gene ambiguous. Germline V gene lookup returns CDR1 LGHNA and CDR2 YSLEER. This CDR3 comprises 13 residues. V dropped 4 bases and J dropped 5 bases, with 8 bases sitting between them. The CDR3 loop is CASSPRLTGELFF. For the CDR3, the DNA is TGCGCCAGCAGCCCGCGATTAACCGGGGAGCTGTTTTTT.

The chain couples TRBV19 to TRBJ2-7; 9 bases map to TRBD1. Germline values: CDR1 LNHDA, CDR2 SQIVND (reference sequence). CDR3 length equals 16 residues. V shed 3 bases, J shed 2 bases, and the junction held 8 bases outside the gene matches. The CDR3: CASSMLGQGNPYEQYF. The CDR3 DNA is TGTGCCAGTAGTATGCTTGGACAGGGGAACCCCTACGAGCAGTACTTC.

This CDR3 is CTFRERGGSEQYF. CDR3 DNA: TGCACCTTTAGGGAGCGGGGGGGCTCCGAGCAGTACTTC. The V gene is TRBV29-1, the J gene TRBJ2-7; TRBD2 agrees at 10 bases. The CDR3 is made up of 13 amino acids. Germline CDR1 SQVTM, CDR2 ANQGSEA.

This clonotype was recorded at least ten times. The chain recombines TRBV7-3 with TRBJ2-2; 12 nucleotides line up with TRBD2. The CDR3 totals 15 residues. V lost 6 bases and J lost 6; bases outside the gene matches: 5. Germline values: CDR1 SGHTA, CDR2 FQGTGA. The DNA of the CDR3 is TGTGCCAGCAGTCCCCTAGCGGGGGGGGCCGGGGAGCTGTTTTTT. Encoded protein: CASSPLAGGAGELFF.

The chain combines TRBV12-3 or TRBV12-4 with TRBJ2-3, with D possibly matching TRBD2 (6 bases). V lost 3 bases and J 5 bases, leaving 9 bases between the germline ends. The CDR3 length is 13 residues. CDR3 region: CASSLVGGDTQYF. The DNA of the CDR3 is TGTGCCAGCAGTTTGGTCGGGGGAGATACGCAGTATTTT.